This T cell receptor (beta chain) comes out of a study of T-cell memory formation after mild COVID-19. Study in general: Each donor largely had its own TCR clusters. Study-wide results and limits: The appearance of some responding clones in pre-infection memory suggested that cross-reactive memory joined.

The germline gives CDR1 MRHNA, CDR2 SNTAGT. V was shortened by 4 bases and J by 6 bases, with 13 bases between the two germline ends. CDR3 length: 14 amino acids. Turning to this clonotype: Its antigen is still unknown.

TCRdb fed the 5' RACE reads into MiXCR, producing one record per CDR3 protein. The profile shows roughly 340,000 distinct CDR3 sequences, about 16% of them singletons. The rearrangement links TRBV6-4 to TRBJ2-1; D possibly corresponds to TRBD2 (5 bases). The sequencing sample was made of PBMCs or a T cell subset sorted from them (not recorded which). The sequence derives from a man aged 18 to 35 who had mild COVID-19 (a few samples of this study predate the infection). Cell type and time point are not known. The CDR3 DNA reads TGTGCCAGCAGTGTCTCAGCTAGCACCAATGAGCAGTTCTTC. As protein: CASSVSASTNEQFF.